A selection of T cell receptor beta chains follows, all from one sample in a study of monozygotic twins with inflammatory bowel disease. TCRdb re-called the 5' RACE reads, yielding one record per CDR3 amino acid sequence without DNA. The ten top clones account for around 2.5%, within a sample of around 410,000 distinct CDR3 sequences. Source material: blood. These receptors all stem from a human donor with ulcerative colitis or Crohn's disease, or a healthy co-twin of an affected twin (not recorded which). The CDR3 runs from the conserved cysteine through the conserved F or W.

J	length	V	CDR3
TRBJ2-1	16	TRBV20-1	CSAPGASGLGSHEQFF
TRBJ1-5	14	TRBV12-3/TRBV12-4	CASSLTTGNQPQHF
TRBJ2-2	14	TRBV20-1	CSASRRGLTGELFF
TRBJ2-1	15	TRBV6-5	CASSYREVAGNEQFF
TRBJ2-1	14	TRBV12-3/TRBV12-4	CASSSPGPSSEQFF
TRBJ2-5	15	TRBV15	CATSRDSGNQETQYF
TRBJ1-3	12	TRBV20-1	CSARVELNTIYF
TRBJ1-5	14	TRBV18	CASSPSSGNQPQHF
TRBJ1-1	12	TRBV5-5	CASSPNGVEAFF
TRBJ1-1	17	TRBV5-5	CASSLGDWGTWGTEAFF
TRBJ1-3	15	TRBV29-1	CSVEYRGKTGNTIYF
TRBJ2-1	16	TRBV7-9	CASTMPSGRLGNEQFF
TRBJ1-1	14	TRBV5-1	CASSLFQGNTEAFF
TRBJ2-1	15	TRBV7-8	CASSIGTLTYNEQFF
TRBJ2-3	12	TRBV2	CASSGLADTQYF
TRBJ1-1	16	TRBV6-5	CASSYSFSRGVTEAFF
TRBJ2-1	16	TRBV7-6	CASSLSLGARDNEQFF
TRBJ2-3	14	TRBV20-1	CSASGGAPTDTQYF
TRBJ2-7	16	TRBV27	CASTLVAGGPYSEQYF
TRBJ1-1	17	TRBV7-9	CASSLVGRGARNTEAFF
TRBJ2-3	11	TRBV6-2/TRBV6-3	CASSSGGTQYF
TRBJ2-7	16	TRBV28	CASTLGLLPFSYEQYF
TRBJ2-2	18	TRBV13	CASSRQPPSGDLTGELFF
TRBJ2-1	16	TRBV5-1	CASSLQAGGPYNEQFF
TRBJ2-3	16	TRBV7-9	CASSSWTSGSTDTQYF
TRBJ1-1	14	TRBV4-2	CASSQAEESREAFF
TRBJ2-2	17	TRBV5-1	CASSTGPGLAGAGELFF
TRBJ2-4	14	TRBV7-9	CASSLGHQANIQYF
TRBJ2-7	14	TRBV7-2	CASRLGYGPYEQYF
TRBJ1-1	18	TRBV11-1	CASSLVFGTGRRNTEAFF
TRBJ2-7	15	TRBV6-5	CASSLRTGPAYEQYF
TRBJ2-7	16	TRBV12-3/TRBV12-4	CASSARGSGGAHEQYF
TRBJ2-1	14	TRBV19	CASKELGADNEQFF
TRBJ1-3	15	TRBV5-1	CASSLEPNSGNTIYF
TRBJ1-2	11	TRBV29-1	CSATGDVGYTF
TRBJ2-1	12	TRBV20-1	CSALSGHNEQFF
TRBJ2-7	17	TRBV11-2	CASSLVVFGQGAYEQYF
TRBJ2-6	16	TRBV28	CASSPPGGTGANVLTF
TRBJ1-2	13	TRBV4-1	CASSHSEGYGYTF
TRBJ2-1	16	TRBV20-1	CSASGTTFLSYNEQFF
TRBJ2-1	14	TRBV29-1	CSVEEGVPYNEQFF
TRBJ2-7	15	TRBV5-1	CASSLVAGGPYEQYF
TRBJ1-1	18	TRBV5-1	CASSPRRGLPGGRTEAFF
TRBJ1-1	16	TRBV20-1	CSARKYREGVGTEAFF
TRBJ2-7	15	TRBV5-4	CASSFGGVNPYEQYF
TRBJ2-1	17	TRBV6-1	CASSEALAARSLNEQFF
TRBJ1-5	14	TRBV19	CASSIMWEAQPQHF